This entry lists 5 T cell receptor beta chains sequenced from one sample in a study of tumor-infiltrating lymphocytes in oesophageal squamous cell carcinoma. TCRdb reprocessed the PCR reads via MiXCR and lists one record per CDR3 protein. The sample carries tens of thousands of distinct CDR3 sequences, around 38% recorded once. Material: esophageal tumor tissue. Every receptor here comes from a male donor with esophageal squamous cell carcinoma.

Turning to this clonotype: The final CDR3 position lacks the conserved phenylalanine or tryptophan, pointing to a likely read error. The DNA is omitted, as the CDR3 cannot be located on it reliably, and the CDR3 follows TCRdb's listing. The chain employs TRBV7-9 and TRBJ2-1. The germline V gene has CDR1 SEHNR and CDR2 FQNEAQ (reference sequence). The CDR3 is 9 amino acids in total, end residues counted. This chain's CDR3 is CASSRGWFP.

CDR3 nucleotides: TGTGCCAGCAGTGAAAACGGGATACAAGCCAACGAGCAGTACTTC. Translation: CASSENGIQANEQYF. The V call is TRBV6-1, the J call TRBJ2-4, with a possible D match to TRBD2 (5 bases). The DNA end favors TRBJ2-7, so the J call may be wrong. The CDR3 totals 15 residues. The germline V gene has CDR1 MNHNS and CDR2 SASEGT.

This sequence joins TRBV6-8 and TRBJ1-2; D not resolved. Germline lookup yields CDR1 MNHGY and CDR2 SAAAGT. V lost 6 bases and J lost 2, with 10 bases in between. The CDR3 is 13 residues long. CDR3 in amino acids: CASRHRDNYGYTF. For the CDR3, the DNA is TGTGCCAGCAGGCATAGAGACAACTATGGCTACACCTTC.

The sample holds many counts of this clonotype. The CDR3 here is CASSLSPGAGDIQYF. CDR3 nucleotide sequence: TGTGCCAGCAGCTTGTCGCCAGGGGCGGGAGACATTCAGTACTTC. This rearrangement joins TRBV5-4 to TRBJ2-4, with TRBD2 as a possible D gene (7 bases). Trimming removed 1 base from V and 8 bases from J, with 16 bases in between. The CDR3 covers 15 residues. CDR1 and CDR2 (germline): SGHNT, YYREEE (reference sequence).

This clonotype was found many times. A much larger clone is a single base away; this may be a read error. This sequence joins TRBV6-6 and TRBJ2-7, with TRBD2 matching 13 bases. The CDR3 contains 16 residues. Germline V lookup: CDR1 MNHNY, CDR2 SVGAGI (reference sequence). V lost 0 bases, J lost 7 bases, and 6 bases stayed unmatched. The CDR3 DNA follows: TGTGCCAGCAGTTACTCCGGGACTAGCGGGGATGGTGAGCAGTACTTC. This sequence encodes CASSYSGTSGDGEQYF.